This T cell receptor beta chain was sequenced during a study of T cells in Graves' hyperthyroidism and ophthalmopathy. The junction had 28 bases not matched to a gene; V was cut back by 7 bases and J by 1 base. CDR1 and CDR2 (germline): LNHDA, SQIVND (reference sequence). There are 22 residues in the CDR3. On the basis of clinical symptoms, serum thyroxine and TRAb, thyroid ultrasound and orbital computed tomography, diagnoses were made. RNA transcripts served as the template for amplifying TCR beta CDR3 regions. Using the HTBI primer set, a first-round RT-PCR was run on the TCR CDR3. TCRdb processed the multiplex PCR reads anew with MiXCR; each CDR3 protein has one entry. Of 450,000 to 600,000 distinct CDR3 sequences in the sample, 15% to 20% were seen once.

Sequenced sample: blood. The chain joins TRBV19 to TRBJ2-1; 7 bases are a match to TRBD2. The receptor comes from a man aged 40-49 years with Graves' ophthalmopathy. The CDR3 reads CASTFPISPAGLALGSYNEQFF. The CDR3 DNA reads TGTGCCAGTACCTTCCCTATATCGCCAGCGGGGTTAGCTCTGGGATCCTACAATGAGCAGTTCTTC.